Following are 2 T cell receptor beta chains from one sample sequenced in a study of cytomegalovirus exposure and HLA in healthy donors. The PCR used 60 Vbeta and 13 Jbeta primers. TCRdb keeps only in-frame clones here, not all; method: immunoSEQ multiplex PCR. The sample holds about 170,000 clones, approximately 81% seen once. The sequencing sample was made of PBMCs. The receptors originated from a man aged 30-40 years in good health and CMV-seropositive.

The CDR3 region has the DNA TGTGCCAGCAGCTCCCAGGGGGCGAACAATAATTCACCCCTCCACTTT. This codes for CASSSQGANNNSPLHF. This chain links TRBV7-6 with TRBJ1-6; TRBD1 agrees at 8 bases. Germline trimming cut 4 bases from V and 5 bases from J; bases unmatched to any gene: 7. Per the germline V gene, CDR1 is SGHVS and CDR2 is FNYEAQ. The CDR3 has 16 amino acids. The variable domain in full, with the rest retrieved from reference TRBV7-6 and TRBJ1-6, is GAGVSQSPRYKVTKRGQDVALRCDPISGHVSLYWYRQALGQGPEFLTYFNYEAQQDKSGLPNDRFSAERPEGSISTLTIQRTEQRDSAMYRCASSSQGANNNSPLHFGNGTRLTVT.

As to this clone: The same CDR3 arises from other DNA sequences in this sample as well. V is TRBV6-5 and J is TRBJ1-2, with TRBD1 as a possible D gene (6 bases). This CDR3 region has 12 residues. Trimming shortened V by 5 bases and J by 6 bases, and 10 bases separated the two germline ends. The germline V gene has CDR1 MNHEY and CDR2 SVGAGI. In DNA, the CDR3 is TGTGCCAGCAGTGCGACAGGCGATGGCTACACCTTC. Translating it yields CASSATGDGYTF.